The TCR beta chain under discussion was sequenced for a study of shared T cell receptors in the human thymus. Repertoires were generated with immunoSEQ multiplex PCR, while TCRdb's copy carries only in-frame clones and drops some. The sample gives roughly 500,000 clones, approximately 80% of which show up once; roughly 0.013% is in the top ten. V lost 2 bases and J lost 3; bases outside the gene matches: 2. Germline V gene lookup returns CDR1 MNHNY and CDR2 SVGAGI (reference sequence). This CDR3 comprises 15 residues. This sample was shared with a second study, whose subject was human thymus T cells. That source notes: V and J gene usage appeared biased in thymic and blood repertoires.

The TCR originated in a boy younger than two with a congenital heart defect. The chain is built from TRBV6-6 and TRBJ1-5, with 9 nucleotides matching TRBD1. Sequencing used thymocytes. CDR3 loop: CASSYGDRVNQPQHF. The CDR3, as DNA: TGTGCCAGCAGTTACGGGGACAGGGTCAATCAGCCCCAGCATTTT.